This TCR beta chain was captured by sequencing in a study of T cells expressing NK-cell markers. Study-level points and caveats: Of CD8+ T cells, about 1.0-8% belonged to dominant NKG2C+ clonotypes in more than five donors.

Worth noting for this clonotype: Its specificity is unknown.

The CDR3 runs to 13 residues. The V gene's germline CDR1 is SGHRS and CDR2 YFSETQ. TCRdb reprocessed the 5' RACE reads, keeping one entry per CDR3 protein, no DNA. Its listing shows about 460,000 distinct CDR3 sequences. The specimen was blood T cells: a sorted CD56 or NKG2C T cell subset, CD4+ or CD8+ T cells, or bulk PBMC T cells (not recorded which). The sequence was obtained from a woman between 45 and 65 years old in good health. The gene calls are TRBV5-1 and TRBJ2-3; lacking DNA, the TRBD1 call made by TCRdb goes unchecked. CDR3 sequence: CASKGTNWDTQYF.